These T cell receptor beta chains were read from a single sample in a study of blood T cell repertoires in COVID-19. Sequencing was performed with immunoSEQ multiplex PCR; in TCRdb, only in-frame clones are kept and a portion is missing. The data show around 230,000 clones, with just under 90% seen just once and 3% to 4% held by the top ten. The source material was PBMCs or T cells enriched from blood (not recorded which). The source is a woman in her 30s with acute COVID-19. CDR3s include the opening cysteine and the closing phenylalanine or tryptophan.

CDR3aa: CASSSGQNEKLFF
v_gene: TRBV12-3/TRBV12-4
j_gene: TRBJ1-4

CDR3aa: CASSLAPLSRTGELFF
v_gene: TRBV5-6
j_gene: TRBJ2-2

CDR3aa: CASSQDRGNQPQHF
v_gene: TRBV3-1/TRBV3-2
j_gene: TRBJ1-5

CDR3aa: CASSDYKGELGQPQHF
v_gene: TRBV2
j_gene: TRBJ1-5

CDR3aa: CASSARGATGEDTEAFF
v_gene: TRBV5-1
j_gene: TRBJ1-1

CDR3aa: CASRDRESVGGYTF
v_gene: TRBV28
j_gene: TRBJ1-2

CDR3aa: CASSLTRGPRGNEQFF
v_gene: TRBV27
j_gene: TRBJ2-1

CDR3aa: CASSGTGFGTGELFF
v_gene: TRBV19
j_gene: TRBJ2-2

CDR3aa: CASSLGLADETQYF
v_gene: TRBV7-3
j_gene: TRBJ2-5

CDR3aa: CASSLSFDGSNTEAFF
v_gene: TRBV5-6
j_gene: TRBJ1-1

CDR3aa: CASSLHRWTGELFF
v_gene: TRBV5-1
j_gene: TRBJ2-2

CDR3aa: CSAMGQGVGYGYTF
v_gene: TRBV29-1
j_gene: TRBJ1-2

CDR3aa: CASSVGGPDNEKLFF
v_gene: TRBV9
j_gene: TRBJ1-4

CDR3aa: CASSPRLAGNYGYTF
v_gene: TRBV6-5
j_gene: TRBJ1-2

CDR3aa: CASSQALGPGYGYTF
v_gene: TRBV3-1/TRBV3-2
j_gene: TRBJ1-2

CDR3aa: CASSHRETHYRDGQPQHF
v_gene: TRBV6-2/TRBV6-3
j_gene: TRBJ1-5

CDR3aa: CASSLGAGYNSPLHF
v_gene: TRBV13
j_gene: TRBJ1-6

CDR3aa: CASSKWGQGRGQETQYF
v_gene: TRBV5-1
j_gene: TRBJ2-5

CDR3aa: CAISEGRGSYGYTF
v_gene: TRBV10-3
j_gene: TRBJ1-2

CDR3aa: CASSLPGSSYNSPLHF
v_gene: TRBV5-6
j_gene: TRBJ1-6

CDR3aa: CASTQGQGNTEAFF
v_gene: TRBV19
j_gene: TRBJ1-1

CDR3aa: CASRFPLMPETSGNTIYF
v_gene: TRBV12-2
j_gene: TRBJ1-3

CDR3aa: CASSEFAGGTDTQYF
v_gene: TRBV25-1
j_gene: TRBJ2-3

CDR3aa: CASSINYGYTF
v_gene: TRBV19
j_gene: TRBJ1-2

CDR3aa: CATRKFWDNSYEQYF
v_gene: TRBV3-1/TRBV3-2
j_gene: TRBJ2-7

CDR3aa: CASSFWTSGSDEQFF
v_gene: TRBV11-2
j_gene: TRBJ2-1

CDR3aa: CATTGYYNEQFF
v_gene: TRBV6-5
j_gene: TRBJ2-1

CDR3aa: CASSATGGYGYTF
v_gene: TRBV9
j_gene: TRBJ1-2

CDR3aa: CASSTGGNTEAFF
v_gene: TRBV6-4
j_gene: TRBJ1-1

CDR3aa: CASSPTGFNNSPLHF
v_gene: TRBV28
j_gene: TRBJ1-6

CDR3aa: CATSRQRVAPRRRDEQYF
v_gene: TRBV24-1
j_gene: TRBJ2-7

CDR3aa: CATSRGGFIQPQHF
v_gene: TRBV15
j_gene: TRBJ1-5

CDR3aa: CASTEDGVGGRGSPLHF
v_gene: TRBV2
j_gene: TRBJ1-6

CDR3aa: CASSDWQDSQPQHF
v_gene: TRBV25-1
j_gene: TRBJ1-5

CDR3aa: CASSSGTGVTGELFF
v_gene: TRBV7-2
j_gene: TRBJ2-2

CDR3aa: CASSRGPLNTEAFF
v_gene: TRBV6-5
j_gene: TRBJ1-1

CDR3aa: CASSLGSTGIMGEQYF
v_gene: TRBV19
j_gene: TRBJ2-7

CDR3aa: CATSRSGQSPEQYF
v_gene: TRBV15
j_gene: TRBJ2-7

CDR3aa: CASSLGLAEHEETQYF
v_gene: TRBV11-2
j_gene: TRBJ2-5

CDR3aa: CASLADRGLYEQYF
v_gene: TRBV6-5
j_gene: TRBJ2-7

CDR3aa: CASAGRGGRNIQYF
v_gene: TRBV6-5
j_gene: TRBJ2-4

CDR3aa: CASSVGAGTSEEETQYF
v_gene: TRBV9
j_gene: TRBJ2-5

CDR3aa: CASSQRLAGGPVSDTQYF
v_gene: TRBV4-1
j_gene: TRBJ2-3

CDR3aa: CASSYGGPWGSPLHF
v_gene: TRBV6-9
j_gene: TRBJ1-6